The 9 T cell receptor beta chains given below trace back to one sample, sequenced in a study of graft-versus-host responses after intestinal transplantation. The method was immunoSEQ multiplex PCR; TCRdb's version includes in-frame clones alone and lacks a portion of them. Of about 90,000 clones in the sample, about four fifths were seen once. Their antigens are not known. Sequenced here: unstimulated CD4+ T cells sorted from spleen or lymph node cells, sampled before intestinal transplant. These receptors originate from a human donor who received an intestinal transplant.

A note on this clone: This specimen includes other DNA sequences encoding the same CDR3. The chain couples TRBV19 to TRBJ2-3, with 11 bases that match TRBD1. Germline loops: CDR1 LNHDA, CDR2 SQIVND (reference sequence). This CDR3 comprises 15 residues. V dropped 3 bases and J dropped 2; count of bases not matched to a gene: 1. This CDR3 is CASSMGQGVTDTQYF. The CDR3 nucleotides read TGTGCCAGTAGTATGGGACAGGGGGTCACAGATACGCAGTATTTT.

The chain couples TRBV28 to TRBJ2-5; 7 nucleotides match TRBD2. Per germline, CDR1 MDHEN and CDR2 SYDVKM. J lost 5 bases, V lost 8 bases, and 5 bases had no gene match. The CDR3 length is 12 residues. The CDR3 nucleotides read TGTGCCAGCTCCGGCGGGAGTGAGACCCAGTACTTC. Its translation is CASSGGSETQYF.

The V call is TRBV4-1, the J call TRBJ2-5, with 11 bases matching TRBD1. The V and J ends lost 3 bases and 4 bases, in that order; junction bases with no gene match: 1. The CDR3 length is 14 residues. Germline V gene data show CDR1 as MGHRA and CDR2 as YSYEKL. The DNA for the CDR3 is TGCGCCAGCAGCCAGGACAGGGGGCCAGAGACCCAGTACTTC. Encoded protein: CASSQDRGPETQYF.

J is TRBJ2-2 and V is TRBV10-3, with TRBD2 matching 8 bases. V trimming: 6 bases; J trimming: 4 bases; junction bases outside the gene matches: 19. Germline CDR1 reads ENHRY; CDR2 reads SYGVKD. The length of the CDR3 is 19 residues. CDR3: CAIRSRGGNSGVATGELFF. The CDR3 nucleotides are TGTGCCATCAGGTCCAGGGGAGGTAATAGCGGGGTTGCCACCGGGGAGCTGTTTTTT.

In its sample, this clone was seen a few times. V usage is TRBV5-1 and J usage is TRBJ2-5, with D possibly TRBD2 on 7 matching bases. The CDR3 loop spans 16 amino acids. CDR1 is SGHRS and CDR2 is YFSETQ in the germline V gene. V was clipped by 1 base and J by 5 bases, with 18 bases between them. The CDR3 sequence: CASSLPPWGGLETQYF. In nucleotides, the CDR3 is TGCGCCAGCAGCTTGCCCCCGTGGGGGGGCCTGGAGACCCAGTACTTC.

This sequence joins TRBV30 and TRBJ2-7; D possibly corresponds to TRBD1 (5 bases). The CDR3 totals 14 residues. V lost 0 bases and J lost 4, with 13 bases in between. Germline CDR1 is GTSNPN and CDR2 is SVGIG (reference sequence). In nucleotides, the CDR3 is TGTGCCTGGAGTGTATGGGGCAGGGCATACGAGCAGTACTTC. This gives the protein CAWSVWGRAYEQYF.

This clone was counted only a few times. V is TRBV29-1 and J is TRBJ2-5; 8 nucleotides line up with TRBD1. Germline V CDR1 and CDR2: SQVTM, ANQGSEA. V lost 7 bases, J lost 1 base, and 2 bases stayed unmatched. The CDR3 is 12 residues long. The CDR3 bases are TGCAGCGGGGACAGGCTCCAAGAGACCCAGTACTTC. Translation gives CSGDRLQETQYF.

J is TRBJ1-1 and V is TRBV5-4, with TRBD1 as a possible D gene (6 bases). V lost 2 bases to trimming and J lost 1 base, with 12 bases between them. Germline CDR1 reads SGHNT; CDR2 reads YYREEE (reference sequence). CDR3 length equals 15 residues. CDR3 loop: CASSFPGTRNTEAFF. The CDR3 nucleotides are TGTGCCAGCAGCTTTCCAGGGACACGGAACACTGAAGCTTTCTTT.

The chain recombines TRBV19 with TRBJ1-1; TRBD1 is a possible D gene (6 bases). Germline V lookup: CDR1 LNHDA, CDR2 SQIVND (reference sequence). The CDR3 length is 13 residues. The V and J ends lost 4 bases and 3 bases respectively, with 9 bases between them. CDR3 nucleotide sequence: TGTGCCAGTAGTAAAAACAGGGACACTGAAGCTTTCTTT. It specifies CASSKNRDTEAFF.